This T cell receptor beta chain was identified during a study of PD-1 blockade in classical Hodgkin lymphoma. Broader study findings: In CD4+ cells, TCR diversity went up significantly by C4D1, but in CD8+ cells it did not. Sources of repertoire differences remain undefined, possibly disease activity or prior therapy. When set against healthy donors, newly diagnosed patients were reported to show lower baseline TCR diversity.

Time point: cycle 4 day 1 (C4D1), after 5 to 7 weeks of nivolumab. Relapse after autologous stem cell transplantation occurred in every patient, and brentuximab vedotin exposure varied. The investigators isolated CD8+ T cells from thawed PBMCs using magnetic negative selection. The best responses consisted of complete response, partial response or progressive disease. With respect to this clone: No antigen is known for it.

V dropped 3 bases and J dropped 5 bases, with 11 bases sitting between them. The germline V gene encodes CDR1 SEHNR and CDR2 FQNEAQ (reference sequence). The CDR3 contains 13 residues. The method was immunoSEQ multiplex PCR; TCRdb's version includes in-frame clones alone and lacks a portion of them. Of 7,000 or so clones in the sample, about three fifths were seen once. V is TRBV7-9 and J is TRBJ2-7; tentatively, D is TRBD2 (6 bases). This clonotype was obtained from a human donor with classical Hodgkin lymphoma. Material: CD8+ T cells from blood, obtained before the fourth cycle of nivolumab. The CDR3 reads CASSLAGRDEQYF. Written as DNA, the CDR3 is TGTGCCAGCAGCTTGGCGGGACGCGACGAGCAGTACTTC.